These 5 T cell receptor beta chains came from one sample sequenced in a study of T and B cells in COVID-19 patients. Blood genomic DNA input for TRB amplification was roughly 250-550 ng. BIOMED2 TRB-A/B primer pools were used in multiplex TRB PCR. From the multiplex PCR reads, TCRdb called clonotypes with MiXCR, one entry per CDR3 protein. Among roughly 21,000 distinct CDR3 sequences listed, over 25% were seen once. Sequenced sample: blood. The receptors originated from a human donor who had recovered from COVID-19.

This clonotype is labeled medium-sized (0.01 to 0.1%). In DNA, the CDR3 is TGTGCCAGCAGCTCAATGGGCTACGAGCAGTACTTC. It is translated as CASSSMGYEQYF. The chain is built from TRBV27 and TRBJ2-7; no reliable D call. Germline V gene lookup returns CDR1 MNHEY and CDR2 SMNVEV (reference sequence). The CDR3 runs to 12 residues. V gave up 6 bases and J gave up 3 bases, with 9 bases separating them.

This clonotype is deemed medium-sized (0.01 to 0.1%). The rearrangement uses TRBV11-3 and TRBJ2-5; TRBD2 agrees at 13 bases. V gave up 4 bases and J gave up 5 bases; unmatched junction bases: 10. The CDR3 contains 17 residues. In germline, CDR1 is SGHNT, CDR2 YENEEA. This CDR3 reads CASSSGTSGDPRETQYF. DNA of the CDR3: TGTGCCAGCAGCTCCGGGACTAGCGGGGATCCTCGGGAGACCCAGTACTTC.

This clonotype came up many times. The junction and the germline gene differ at one end; a read error may be behind it. The chain joins TRBV5-4 to TRBJ2-3; either TRBD1 or TRBD2 may supply D (6 bases each). CDR1 is SGHNT and CDR2 is YYREEE in the germline V gene (reference sequence). CDR3 length: 13 amino acids. CDR3 sequence reads: CASTLDEGGSHHF. CDR3 in DNA: TGTGCCAGCACCCTCGATGAGGGGGGATCCCACCATTTT.

This clonotype was found a few times. V usage is TRBV6-1 and J usage is TRBJ2-7, with 7 nucleotides matching TRBD2. Germline lookup yields CDR1 MNHNS and CDR2 SASEGT. The CDR3 is 12 residues long. The V and J ends lost 0 bases and 13 bases, in that order; junction bases with no gene match: 6. The CDR3 sequence: CASSEAGRGGYF. In DNA form, the CDR3 reads TGTGCCAGCAGTGAAGCGGGGAGGGGTGGATACTTC.

The table lists this clonotype with many counts. This chain connects TRBV19 to TRBJ2-5, with 9 bases aligning to TRBD2. This CDR3 contains 13 residues. The V gene end was trimmed by 5 bases and the J gene end by 9 bases; junction bases not matched to a gene: 7. The germline V gene encodes CDR1 LNHDA and CDR2 SQIVND (reference sequence). CDR3 DNA: TGTGCCAGTAGTTCTAGCGGGGAATGGGCCCAGTACTTC. Translated: CASSSSGEWAQYF. Together with reference TRBV19 and TRBJ2-5, the CDR3 gives the full variable domain: DGGITQSPKYLFRKEGQNVTLSCEQNLNHDAMYWYRQDPGQGLRLIYYSQIVNDFQKGDIAEGYSVSREKKESFPLTVTSAQKNPTAFYLCASSSSGEWAQYFGPGTRLLVL.